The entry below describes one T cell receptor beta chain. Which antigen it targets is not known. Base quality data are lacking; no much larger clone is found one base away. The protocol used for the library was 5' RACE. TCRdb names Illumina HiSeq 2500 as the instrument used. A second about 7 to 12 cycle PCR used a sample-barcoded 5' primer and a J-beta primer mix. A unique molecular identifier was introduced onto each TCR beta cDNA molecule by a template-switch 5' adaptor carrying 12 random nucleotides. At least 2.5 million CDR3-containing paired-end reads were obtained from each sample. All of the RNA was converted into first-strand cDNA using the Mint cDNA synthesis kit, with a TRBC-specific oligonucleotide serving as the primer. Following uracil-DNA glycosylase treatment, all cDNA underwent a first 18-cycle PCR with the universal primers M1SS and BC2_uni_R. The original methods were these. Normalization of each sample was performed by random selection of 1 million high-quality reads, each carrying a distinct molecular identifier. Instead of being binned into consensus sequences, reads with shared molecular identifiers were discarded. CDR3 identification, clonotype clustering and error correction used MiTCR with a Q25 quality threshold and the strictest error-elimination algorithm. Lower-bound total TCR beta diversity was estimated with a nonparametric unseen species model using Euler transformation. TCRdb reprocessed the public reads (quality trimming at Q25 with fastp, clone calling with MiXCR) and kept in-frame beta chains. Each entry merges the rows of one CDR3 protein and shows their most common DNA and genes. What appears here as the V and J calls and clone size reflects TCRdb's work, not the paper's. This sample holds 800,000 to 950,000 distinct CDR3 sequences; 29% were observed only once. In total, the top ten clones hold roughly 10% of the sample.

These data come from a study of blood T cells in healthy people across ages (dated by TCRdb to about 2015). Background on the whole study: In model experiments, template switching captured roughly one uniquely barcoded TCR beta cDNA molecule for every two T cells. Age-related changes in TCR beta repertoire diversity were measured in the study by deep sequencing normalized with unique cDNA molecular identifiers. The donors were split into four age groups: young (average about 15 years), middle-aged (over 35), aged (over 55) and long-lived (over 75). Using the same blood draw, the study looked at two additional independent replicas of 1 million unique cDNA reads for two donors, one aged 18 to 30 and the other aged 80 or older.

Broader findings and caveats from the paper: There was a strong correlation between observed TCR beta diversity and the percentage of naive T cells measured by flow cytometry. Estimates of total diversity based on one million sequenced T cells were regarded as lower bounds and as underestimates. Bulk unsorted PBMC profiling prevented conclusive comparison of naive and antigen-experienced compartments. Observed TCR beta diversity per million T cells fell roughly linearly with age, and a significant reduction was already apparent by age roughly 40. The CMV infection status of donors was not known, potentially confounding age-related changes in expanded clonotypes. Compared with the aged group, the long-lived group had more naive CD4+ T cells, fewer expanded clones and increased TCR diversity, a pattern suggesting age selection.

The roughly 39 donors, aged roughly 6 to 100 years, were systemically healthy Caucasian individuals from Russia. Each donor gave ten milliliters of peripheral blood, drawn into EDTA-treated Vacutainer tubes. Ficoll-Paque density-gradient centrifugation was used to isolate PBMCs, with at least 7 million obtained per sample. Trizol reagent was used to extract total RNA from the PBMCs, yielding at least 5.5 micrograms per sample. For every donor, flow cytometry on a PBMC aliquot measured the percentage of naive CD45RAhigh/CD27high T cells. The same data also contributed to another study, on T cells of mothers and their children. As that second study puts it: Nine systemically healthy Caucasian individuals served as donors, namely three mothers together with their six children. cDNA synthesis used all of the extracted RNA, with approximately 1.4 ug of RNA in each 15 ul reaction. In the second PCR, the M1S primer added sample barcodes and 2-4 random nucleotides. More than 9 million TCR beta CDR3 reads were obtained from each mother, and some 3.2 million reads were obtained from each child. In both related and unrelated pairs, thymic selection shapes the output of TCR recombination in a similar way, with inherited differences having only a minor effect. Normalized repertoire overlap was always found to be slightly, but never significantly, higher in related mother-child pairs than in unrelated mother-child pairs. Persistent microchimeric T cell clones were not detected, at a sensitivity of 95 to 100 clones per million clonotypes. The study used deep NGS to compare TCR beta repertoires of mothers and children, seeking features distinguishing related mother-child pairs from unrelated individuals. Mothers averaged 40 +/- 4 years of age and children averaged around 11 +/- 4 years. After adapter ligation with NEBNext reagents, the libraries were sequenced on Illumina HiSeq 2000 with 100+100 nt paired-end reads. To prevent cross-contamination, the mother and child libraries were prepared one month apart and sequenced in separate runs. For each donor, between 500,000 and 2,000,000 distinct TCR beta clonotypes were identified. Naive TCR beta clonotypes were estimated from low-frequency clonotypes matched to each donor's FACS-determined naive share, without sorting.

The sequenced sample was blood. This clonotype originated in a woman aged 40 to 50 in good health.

In nucleotides, the sequence is TGTGCCAGCAGTTCCCGGACAGGGGTCCCAATTGGGTCGTCCTACAATGAGCAGTTCTTC. This yields the protein CASSSRTGVPIGSSYNEQFF. Here the chain combines TRBV6-5 and TRBJ2-1, with TRBD1 identical over 9 junction bases. The CDR3 goes from the cysteine to the phenylalanine over 20 residues. Only the CDR3 DNA is retained, 60 bases long and in frame from the first base. After removal of 4 bases from V and 1 base from J, the junction retains 17 bases not matched to a gene. The germline V gene yields MNHEY for CDR1 and SVGAGI for CDR2.